Listed below are T cell receptor beta chains from one sample, sequenced in a study of blood T cell repertoires in COVID-19. Repertoires were generated with immunoSEQ multiplex PCR, while TCRdb's copy carries only in-frame clones and drops some. There are about 74,000 clones in the sample; about four fifths occur only once, and over 35% lies in the top ten. The sample taken for sequencing was peripheral blood. The receptors were gathered from a man between 65 and 80 years old with acute or convalescent COVID-19. Each CDR3 is given with its conserved first and last residue. The D gene is left open where the match is weak. Rows give clone size only sometimes, using once, few, many, or a class for an expanded clone.

>TRBV19|NA|TRBJ1-2|NA
CASSIDQGGVGYGYTF
TGTGCCAGTAGTATAGATCAAGGAGGAGTTGGCTATGGCTACACCTTC
>TRBV7-2|few|TRBJ2-3|TRBD2
CASSLSLAGTDTQYF
TGTGCCAGCAGCTTATCACTAGCGGGGACAGATACGCAGTATTTT
>TRBV3-1/TRBV3-2|NA|TRBJ1-6|NA
CASSYWALLNSPLHF
TGTGCCAGCAGCTATTGGGCCCTACTTAATTCACCCCTCCACTTT
>TRBV6-6|NA|TRBJ2-1|TRBD2
CASSPRLAGAIIDNEQFF
TGTGCCAGCAGTCCCAGGCTAGCGGGAGCTATAATCGACAATGAGCAGTTCTTC
>TRBV30|once|TRBJ1-1|TRBD1
CACRTGRYSHTEAFF
TGTGCCTGCCGGACAGGGAGGTATTCTCACACTGAAGCTTTCTTT
>TRBV4-2|NA|TRBJ2-4|TRBD2
CASSQAPATSGRATKNIQYF
TGTGCCAGCAGCCAAGCCCCTGCGACTAGCGGGAGGGCCACCAAAAACATTCAGTACTTC
>TRBV3-1/TRBV3-2|NA|TRBJ2-5|NA
CASSRGGPPETQYF
TGTGCCAGCAGCCGCGGAGGACCGCCCGAGACCCAGTACTTC
>TRBV6-5|once|TRBJ1-1|TRBD1
CASSFPGTGGNTEAFF
TGTGCCAGCAGTTTCCCCGGGACAGGGGGGAACACTGAAGCTTTCTTT
>TRBV4-1|many|TRBJ2-2|TRBD2
CASRAGTRNTGELFF
TGCGCCAGCAGGGCCGGGACTAGGAACACCGGGGAGCTGTTTTTT
>TRBV19|NA|TRBJ1-5|NA
CASKNWALNQPQHF
TGTGCCAGCAAAAACTGGGCCTTAAATCAGCCCCAGCATTTT
>TRBV6-5|NA|TRBJ2-7|TRBD2
CASSRTSGSLYEQYF
TGTGCCAGCAGTCGAACTAGCGGGAGTTTGTACGAGCAGTACTTC
>TRBV7-9|few|TRBJ2-3|TRBD2
CASAKGLAGGTDTQYF
TGTGCCAGCGCCAAAGGGCTAGCGGGGGGGACAGATACGCAGTATTTT
>TRBV6-6|NA|TRBJ1-1|NA
CASSYWHGEGEAFF
TGTGCCAGCAGTTACTGGCATGGAGAGGGTGAAGCTTTCTTT
>TRBV7-8|NA|TRBJ2-7|NA
CASSPNYEQYF
TGTGCCAGCAGCCCCAACTACGAGCAGTACTTC
>TRBV11-2|NA|TRBJ1-6|NA
CASSFSDKNSPLHF
TGTGCCAGCAGCTTTTCGGACAAGAATTCACCCCTCCACTTT
>TRBV15|NA|TRBJ2-1|TRBD1
CATSSSFPGTGGGLGEQFF
TGTGCCACCAGCAGCAGTTTCCCCGGGACAGGGGGCGGCCTGGGTGAGCAGTTCTTC
>TRBV10-3|NA|TRBJ1-1|TRBD1
CAIRGTGGAEAFF
TGTGCCATCAGAGGGACAGGCGGGGCTGAAGCTTTCTTT
>TRBV7-8|NA|TRBJ2-5|NA
CASSYRGQPQETQYF
TGTGCCAGCAGCTATCGGGGACAACCCCAAGAGACCCAGTACTTC
>TRBV2|NA|TRBJ2-5|NA
CASSYKYQETQYF
TGTGCCAGCAGTTACAAGTACCAAGAGACCCAGTACTTC
>TRBV5-1|NA|TRBJ2-7|NA
CASSLGQASYEQYF
TGCGCCAGCAGCTTGGGGCAGGCATCCTACGAGCAGTACTTC
>TRBV7-9|NA|TRBJ2-7|TRBD1
CASSGPGQNTYEQYF
TGTGCCAGCAGCGGCCCGGGACAGAACACCTACGAGCAGTACTTC
>TRBV5-8|NA|TRBJ2-2|NA
CASSFAGAATGELFF
TGTGCCAGCAGCTTCGCAGGGGCGGCGACCGGGGAGCTGTTTTTT
>TRBV5-1|NA|TRBJ2-3|TRBD1
CASSFETGGPTDTQYF
TGCGCCAGCAGCTTCGAGACAGGGGGCCCCACAGATACGCAGTATTTT
>TRBV5-6|NA|TRBJ1-1|TRBD1
CASSERQGAYMNTEAFF
TGTGCCAGCAGCGAACGACAGGGGGCGTACATGAACACTGAAGCTTTCTTT
>TRBV2|NA|TRBJ1-4|TRBD1
CASRVQGLAEKLFF
TGTGCCAGCAGGGTACAGGGGTTGGCTGAAAAACTGTTTTTT
>TRBV28|NA|TRBJ1-6|NA
CASSLVERDSPLHF
TGTGCCAGCAGTTTAGTGGAACGGGATTCACCCCTCCACTTT
>TRBV6-5|NA|TRBJ1-1|NA
CASGQGEAFF
TGTGCCAGCGGGCAGGGAGAAGCTTTCTTT
>TRBV5-6|NA|TRBJ2-7|NA
CASSLRTWTYEQYF
TGTGCCAGCAGCTTACGGACATGGACCTACGAGCAGTACTTC
>TRBV5-6|NA|TRBJ2-2|TRBD1
CASSYLTGKAGELFF
TGTGCCAGCAGCTACCTGACAGGGAAGGCCGGGGAGCTGTTTTTT
>TRBV7-2|NA|TRBJ2-3|NA
CASSLELGTWGDTQYF
TGTGCCAGCAGCTTAGAGCTTGGGACTTGGGGAGATACGCAGTATTTT
>TRBV3-1/TRBV3-2|NA|TRBJ2-7|TRBD2
CASSPTGRGDTYEQYF
TGTGCCAGCAGCCCCACCGGGCGGGGGGATACCTACGAGCAGTACTTC
>TRBV21-1|NA|TRBJ1-2|NA
CASSKGRTGDYGYTF
TGTGCCAGCAGCAAAGGCCGAACAGGGGACTATGGCTACACCTTC
>TRBV7-3|NA|TRBJ1-1|NA
CASSPRVGTEAFF
TGTGCCAGCAGCCCCAGGGTTGGCACTGAAGCTTTCTTT
>TRBV7-8|NA|TRBJ1-5|NA
CASSENLGLPWGNQPQHF
TGTGCCAGCAGCGAAAATCTAGGCCTACCTTGGGGCAATCAGCCCCAGCATTTT
>TRBV14|NA|TRBJ2-1|TRBD2
CASSQIPGLAGEQFF
TGTGCCAGCAGCCAAATACCGGGACTAGCGGGTGAGCAGTTCTTC
>TRBV13|NA|TRBJ2-4|NA
CASSRWGRIGNIQYF
TGTGCCAGCAGCCGATGGGGCCGTATCGGGAACATTCAGTACTTC
>TRBV7-3|NA|TRBJ1-6|NA
CASSLSGAYNSPLHF
TGTGCCAGCAGCTTGAGCGGTGCCTATAATTCACCCCTCCACTTT
>TRBV5-1|NA|TRBJ1-1|NA
CASKDSFMNTEAFF
TGCGCCAGCAAGGACAGCTTCATGAACACTGAAGCTTTCTTT
>TRBV3-1/TRBV3-2|NA|TRBJ2-2|NA
CASSPRGAAVGGVTGELFF
TGTGCCAGCAGCCCCCGGGGGGCAGCCGTGGGGGGGGTCACCGGGGAGCTGTTTTTT
>TRBV6-6|few|TRBJ2-1|NA
CASSPFVASNEQFF
TGTGCCAGCAGCCCATTTGTTGCTAGCAATGAGCAGTTCTTC
>TRBV5-6|NA|TRBJ2-7|NA
CASSVTAAEQYF
TGTGCCAGCAGCGTCACGGCGGCCGAGCAGTACTTC
>TRBV7-2|NA|TRBJ2-1|TRBD2
CASRPGLAGGRAYNEQFF
TGTGCCAGCAGACCGGGACTAGCGGGGGGCCGAGCCTACAATGAGCAGTTCTTC
>TRBV7-2|NA|TRBJ1-5|NA
CASSQGHYNQPQHF
TGTGCCAGCAGCCAAGGACACTACAATCAGCCCCAGCATTTT
>TRBV28|NA|TRBJ2-5|TRBD1
CASSLAGQGLKTQYF
TGTGCCAGCAGTTTGGCGGGACAGGGGTTGAAGACCCAGTACTTC
>TRBV19|NA|TRBJ1-1|NA
CASSIGGTNTEAFF
TGTGCCAGTAGTATTGGGGGGACGAACACTGAAGCTTTCTTT
>TRBV7-9|once|TRBJ2-3|NA
CASSSYDPELRDTQYF
TGTGCCAGCAGCTCGTACGACCCCGAGCTGCGGGATACGCAGTATTTT
>TRBV11-2|NA|TRBJ2-5|NA
CASSLMDTTQETQYF
TGTGCCAGCAGCTTGATGGACACCACCCAAGAGACCCAGTACTTC
>TRBV24-1|NA|TRBJ2-3|TRBD1
CATSRTGWVDTQYF
TGTGCCACCAGTCGGACAGGGTGGGTAGATACGCAGTATTTT
>TRBV5-1|NA|TRBJ2-1|TRBD1
CASSKQGAYYNEQFF
TGCGCCAGCAGCAAACAGGGGGCCTACTACAATGAGCAGTTCTTC
>TRBV2|NA|TRBJ1-1|TRBD1
CASRGTGRNTEAFF
TGTGCCAGCAGGGGGACAGGTCGGAACACTGAAGCTTTCTTT
>TRBV19|NA|TRBJ2-1|TRBD2
CAFCKGLAGASYNEQFF
TGTGCCTTTTGCAAGGGCCTAGCGGGAGCATCCTACAATGAGCAGTTCTTC
>TRBV7-2|few|TRBJ2-5|NA
CASSLTVVETQYF
TGTGCCAGCAGCTTAACGGTGGTAGAGACCCAGTACTTC
>TRBV5-8|NA|TRBJ2-2|NA
CASSLVRWGENTGELFF
TGTGCCAGCAGCTTAGTAAGATGGGGAGAGAACACCGGGGAGCTGTTTTTT
>TRBV5-1|NA|TRBJ1-1|TRBD1
CASSRGQGNTEAFF
TGCGCCAGCAGCAGGGGACAGGGAAACACTGAAGCTTTCTTT
>TRBV9|NA|TRBJ1-5|TRBD1
CAISLDRALQPQHF
TGTGCCATCAGCCTAGACAGGGCATTACAGCCCCAGCATTTT
>TRBV6-2/TRBV6-3|NA|TRBJ2-1|NA
CASSYYRDDNEQFF
TGTGCCAGCAGTTATTACAGGGATGACAATGAGCAGTTCTTC
>TRBV7-2|once|TRBJ2-3|TRBD1
CASSLTGGPDTQYF
TGTGCCAGCAGCTTGACAGGGGGCCCAGATACGCAGTATTTT
>TRBV14|NA|TRBJ1-6|NA
CASSQVAGNSPLHF
TGTGCCAGCAGCCAAGTGGCAGGGAATTCACCCCTCCACTTT
>TRBV15|NA|TRBJ2-5|NA
CATSRVQGTQYF
TGTGCCACCAGCAGAGTACAGGGGACCCAGTACTTC